The 27 T cell receptor beta chains reported below all come from one sample, sequenced in a study of blood T cell repertoires in COVID-19 (dated by TCRdb to 2018 to 2020). Library creation used the immunoSEQ multiplex PCR assay. TCRdb mirrors the immuneACCESS table, restricted to in-frame sequences. Some clones are absent from its copies; in checked studies, under half trace to an unresolved V gene, and the reason for the others is unknown. Recorded for this sample are about 320,000 clones; 85% of them occurred a single time. 1.5% to 2% of the sample belongs to the ten largest clones. Sequencing input: PBMCs or T cells enriched from blood (not recorded which). The receptors here all came from a woman aged 25 to 39 who had been exposed to COVID-19.

This rearrangement joins TRBV30 to TRBJ1-1; D is possibly TRBD1 (6 bases). The V gene lost 1 base and the J gene lost 1 base, with 10 bases spanning the gap. Germline CDR1 is GTSNPN and CDR2 is SVGIG (reference sequence). CDR3 length: 14 residues. CDR3 loop: CAWSAGVRNTEAFF. Here the CDR3 DNA reads TGTGCCTGGAGTGCAGGGGTTCGGAACACTGAAGCTTTCTTT.

The J gene is TRBJ2-3, the V gene TRBV11-3; D gene uncertain. The V gene's germline CDR1 is SGHNT and CDR2 YENEEA. Trimming shortened V by 3 bases and J by 6 bases, and 10 bases separated the two germline ends. This CDR3 has 13 amino acids. In DNA, the CDR3 is TGTGCCAGCAGCTTTACGGTCCGGGATACGCAGTATTTT. It specifies CASSFTVRDTQYF.

This sequence joins TRBV11-2 and TRBJ2-5; D gene ambiguous. CDR3 length: 15 amino acids. The V gene's germline CDR1 is SGHAT and CDR2 FQNNGV. With 4 bases removed from V and 1 base from J, the gap between germline ends came to 13 bases. CDR3 DNA sequence: TGTGCCAGCAGCTCCGAAGACATAATCCAAGAGACCCAGTACTTC. The encoded protein is CASSSEDIIQETQYF. Based on the CDR3 plus reference TRBV11-2 and TRBJ2-5, the full variable domain is EAGVAQSPRYKIIEKRQSVAFWCNPISGHATLYWYQQILGQGPKLLIQFQNNGVVDDSQLPKDRFSAERLKGVDSTLKIQPAKLEDSAVYLCASSSEDIIQETQYFGPGTRLLVL.

The V gene is TRBV6-6, the J gene TRBJ2-3; tentatively, D is TRBD2 (5 bases). V gave up 3 bases and J gave up 2 bases, with 12 bases separating them. The germline gives CDR1 MNHNY, CDR2 SVGAGI (reference sequence). The CDR3 consists of 15 residues. CDR3 residues: CASSYLKRFTDTQYF. CDR3 bases: TGTGCCAGCAGTTATTTAAAGCGGTTCACAGATACGCAGTATTTT.

V is TRBV6-2 or TRBV6-3 and J is TRBJ2-7, with a weak D call TRBD2 (6 bases). This CDR3 has 16 residues. V was pared by 2 bases and J by 6 bases, with 20 bases between. Per the germline V gene, CDR1 is MNHEY and CDR2 is SVGEGT. The CDR3 DNA sequence: TGTGCCAGCAGTTACGGTATTGGAGGGATTTTCGGCGAGCAGTACTTC. It encodes CASSYGIGGIFGEQYF.

The rearrangement joins TRBV9 to TRBJ1-1; 9 bases line up with TRBD1. In germline, CDR1 is SGDLS, CDR2 YYNGEE. The CDR3 runs 14 residues. Unmatched junction bases numbered 2, after V lost 2 bases and J lost 3 bases. The CDR3 loop reads CASSVRQGDTEAFF. For the CDR3, the DNA is TGTGCCAGCAGCGTCAGACAGGGGGACACTGAAGCTTTCTTT. Looking up the rest from reference TRBV9 and TRBJ1-1 gives the full variable domain: DSGVTQTPKHLITATGQRVTLRCSPRSGDLSVYWYQQSLDQGLQFLIQYYNGEERAKGNILERFSAQQFPDLHSELNLSSLELGDSALYFCASSVRQGDTEAFFGQGTRLTVV.

This rearrangement joins TRBV12-1 to TRBJ2-3; TRBD2 is the table's D call, not checked against the DNA. TRBV12-1 is termed a pseudogene. The CDR3 covers 14 residues. The CDR3 loop reads CASQLPSSTDTQYF. DNA of the CDR3: TGTGCCAGCCAACTTCCTTCTAGCACAGATACGCAGTATTTT.

The chain uses TRBV5-1 and TRBJ1-5, with D unclear. Trimming took 0 bases from V and 6 from J, leaving 22 bases between them. The CDR3 is made up of 18 amino acids. CDR1 SGHRS and CDR2 YFSETQ come from the germline V gene. The chain's CDR3 is CASSLVSLDSPVIQPQHF. For the CDR3, the DNA is TGCGCCAGCAGCTTGGTTTCGTTAGACTCTCCCGTGATTCAGCCCCAGCATTTT.

J is TRBJ2-3 and V is TRBV7-9; 7 bases line up with TRBD2. Looked up from germline, CDR1 is SEHNR and CDR2 is FQNEAQ (reference sequence). V lost 5 bases, J lost 8 bases, and 4 bases stayed unmatched. This CDR3 is 12 amino acids long. The CDR3 sequence is CASSPAGPTQYF. DNA of the CDR3: TGTGCCAGCAGCCCAGCGGGGCCTACGCAGTATTTT.

The table lists this clone with a few counts. The chain recombines TRBV30 with TRBJ1-5, with TRBD1 as a possible D gene (5 bases). CDR1 and CDR2 (germline): GTSNPN, SVGIG (reference sequence). The germline V and J ends were trimmed by 3 bases and 6 bases, with 9 bases remaining between them. The CDR3 is 12 residues long. The CDR3 bases are TGTGCCTGGAGCCAAAGGGGTCAGCCCCAGCATTTT. Its protein product is CAWSQRGQPQHF.

The chain uses TRBV30 and TRBJ2-3, with 8 bases fitting TRBD2. The CDR3 has 15 residues. From germline, CDR1 is GTSNPN and CDR2 SVGIG (reference sequence). Losses at the gene ends were 2 bases for V and 5 bases for J; bases not matched to a gene: 9. The CDR3 DNA is TGTGCCTGGAGTTCCGGGGGGGGAGAAATAGATACGCAGTATTTT. This codes for CAWSSGGGEIDTQYF. Filled out from reference TRBV30 and TRBJ2-3, the complete variable domain reads SQTIHQWPATLVQPVGSPLSLECTVEGTSNPNLYWYRQAAGRGLQLLFYSVGIGQISSEVPQNLSASRPQDRQFILSSKKLLLSDSGFYLCAWSSGGGEIDTQYFGPGTRLTVL.

The V call is TRBV2, the J call TRBJ1-6, with a possible D match to TRBD1 (6 bases). The CDR3 is made up of 16 amino acids. Trimming shortened V by 5 bases and J by 2 bases, and 13 bases separated the two germline ends. Germline CDR1 reads SNHLY; CDR2 reads FYNNEI. The CDR3 here is CASSTTNRAYNSPLHF. CDR3 nucleotide sequence: TGTGCCAGCAGTACCACGAACAGGGCCTATAATTCACCCCTCCACTTT.

CDR3 amino acids: CASKSSGRFGETQYF. As DNA, the CDR3 is TGTGCCAGCAAAAGCAGCGGGAGGTTCGGGGAGACCCAGTACTTC. The chain carries TRBV27 and TRBJ2-5, with 9 bases fitting TRBD2. The junction had 11 bases not matched to a gene; V was cut back by 7 bases and J by 5 bases. CDR1 is MNHEY, CDR2 SMNVEV, per germline (reference sequence). This CDR3 has 15 amino acids.

J is TRBJ2-1 and V is TRBV15, with 10 positions matching TRBD2. The CDR3 consists of 15 residues. With 4 bases clipped from V and 4 bases from J, the junction kept 4 bases outside the gene matches. CDR1 and CDR2 (germline): LNHNV, YYDKDF (reference sequence). CDR3 region: CATSNRAGGYNEQFF. CDR3 DNA: TGTGCCACCAGCAACCGAGCGGGAGGGTACAATGAGCAGTTCTTC.

This clone was found once. The chain uses TRBV3-1 (or the pseudogene TRBV3-2) and TRBJ2-1, with 7 bases fitting TRBD2. The CDR3 runs to 13 residues. Looked up from germline, CDR1 is LGHDT and CDR2 is YNNKEL (reference sequence). Unmatched junction bases numbered 6, after V lost 4 bases and J lost 9 bases. The CDR3 bases are TGTGCCAGCAGCCCGCGACTAGCCGGTGAGCAGTTCTTC. This codes for CASSPRLAGEQFF.

V and J are TRBV7-6 and TRBJ2-7, with 13 bases aligning to TRBD2. The CDR3 contains 15 residues. Germline values: CDR1 SGHVS, CDR2 FNYEAQ. V lost 4 bases to trimming and J lost 3 bases; unmatched junction nucleotides: 3. CDR3 DNA: TGTGCCAGCAGCTCCGGGACTAGCGGGGTCTACGAGCAGTACTTC. Its translation: CASSSGTSGVYEQYF.

The chain carries TRBV15 and TRBJ2-2; 7 nucleotides agree with TRBD2. From germline, CDR1 is LNHNV and CDR2 YYDKDF (reference sequence). CDR3 size: 15 residues. The J segment lost 2 bases and the V segment lost 8 bases, leaving 8 bases of the junction unmatched. The CDR3 loop is CATGGGGVNTGELFF. As DNA, the CDR3 is TGTGCCACCGGCGGGGGAGGGGTTAACACCGGGGAGCTGTTTTTT.

The J gene is TRBJ2-1, the V gene TRBV7-3; the match to TRBD1 covers 7 bases. The junction had 8 bases not matched to a gene; V was cut back by 2 bases and J by 4 bases. The length of the CDR3 is 16 residues. Germline CDR1 and CDR2: SGHTA and FQGTGA. CDR3 nucleotide sequence: TGTGCCAGCAGCTTACTCAGACAGGGTCTTTACAATGAGCAGTTCTTC. Translating it yields CASSLLRQGLYNEQFF.

CDR3 amino acids: CASSEMNRGGQETQYF. Here the CDR3 DNA reads TGTGCCAGCAGTGAAATGAACCGGGGGGGCCAAGAGACCCAGTACTTC. This rearrangement joins TRBV6-1 to TRBJ2-5; 8 bases are shared with TRBD2. The germline gives CDR1 MNHNS, CDR2 SASEGT. After removal of 2 bases from V and 1 base from J, the junction contained 6 bases not matched to a gene. This CDR3 region has 16 residues.

The chain couples TRBV28 to TRBJ2-1, with TRBD2 as a possible D gene (6 bases). V lost 1 base to trimming and J lost 15 bases, with 13 bases between them. This CDR3 comprises 12 residues. CDR1 and CDR2 from the germline V gene are MDHEN and SYDVKM. The CDR3 region is CASSLYPGLLFF. As DNA, the CDR3 is TGTGCCAGCAGTTTATATCCGGGACTTCTGTTCTTC.

CDR3 DNA sequence: TGCGCCAGCAGCCCGGGACAGGCAAAGGGGTATGGCTACACCTTC. Its translation is CASSPGQAKGYGYTF. V usage is TRBV5-1 and J usage is TRBJ1-2; 8 bases are shared with TRBD1. With V trimmed by 4 bases and J by 5 bases, 10 bases remained unmatched. The CDR3 spans 15 residues. The germline V gene encodes CDR1 SGHRS and CDR2 YFSETQ.

This chain joins TRBV25-1 and TRBJ1-2, with 9 nucleotides matching TRBD1. Germline CDR1 and CDR2: MGHDK and SYGVNS. CDR3 length: 14 amino acids. V was clipped by 5 bases and J by 4 bases; unmatched bases: 5. The CDR3 loop is CASSPPGQGYGYTF. The CDR3, as DNA: TGTGCCAGCAGTCCTCCGGGACAGGGCTATGGCTACACCTTC.

CDR3 bases: TGTGCCAGCAGCTCCTCTCCGGGACAGGGTAGACAGCCCCAGCATTTT. This sequence encodes CASSSSPGQGRQPQHF. J is TRBJ1-5 and V is TRBV3-1 (or the pseudogene TRBV3-2); 9 nucleotides line up with TRBD1. This CDR3 spans 16 amino acids. Germline CDR1 reads LGHDT; CDR2 reads YNNKEL (reference sequence). V lost 5 bases and J lost 7; bases outside the gene matches: 12.

The chain joins TRBV5-1 to TRBJ2-7, with D possibly being TRBD1 (5 bases). The CDR3 consists of 14 residues. CDR1 SGHRS and CDR2 YFSETQ come from the germline V gene. The V end was cut by 5 bases, the J end by 4 bases, with 16 bases between. In DNA form, the CDR3 reads TGCGCCAGCAGTGTCGGTAGCAGGGAATACGAGCAGTACTTC. Its protein product is CASSVGSREYEQYF.

The chain links TRBV6-1 to TRBJ2-3, with a possible D match to TRBD1 (5 bases). Germline V gives CDR1 MNHNS, CDR2 SASEGT. The CDR3 is 15 amino acids. Trimming pared 2 bases from V and 3 bases from J, leaving 12 bases between. The DNA of the CDR3 is TGTGCCAGCAGTGAACGCGTCAGGACAACAGATACGCAGTATTTT. Its translation is CASSERVRTTDTQYF.

The genes are TRBV3-1 (or the pseudogene TRBV3-2) and TRBJ2-7; a possible D gene is TRBD2 (5 bases). CDR1 and CDR2 from the germline V gene are LGHDT and YNNKEL (reference sequence). Trimming cost V 1 base and J 2 bases, with 9 bases left between them. The length of the CDR3 is 14 residues. CDR3 region: CASSQVPGTYEQYF. CDR3 DNA sequence: TGTGCCAGCAGCCAAGTGCCGGGGACCTACGAGCAGTACTTC.

CDR3: CASSQTSGTGANVLTF. CDR3 nucleotide sequence: TGTGCCAGTAGTCAAACGTCCGGGACTGGGGCCAACGTCCTGACTTTC. The rearrangement links TRBV19 to TRBJ2-6, with a weak D call TRBD2 (5 bases). Trimming took off 5 bases at V and 2 bases at J, with 13 bases between the two ends. The CDR3 is 16 residues long. CDR1 is LNHDA and CDR2 is SQIVND in the germline V gene (reference sequence).